This T cell receptor (beta chain) is drawn from a study of blood T cell repertoires in COVID-19. As for the study in general: The United States, Italy and Spain were the sources of the acute and convalescent COVID-19 samples. T cells, B-cell-depleted T cells, or PBMCs provided the cDNA or gDNA that served as material.

Germline V gives CDR1 SGHDT, CDR2 YYEEEE. Trimming took 1 base from V and 3 from J, leaving 13 bases between them. CDR3 length equals 15 residues. Authors' data handling: The authors estimated nucleated cell counts from reference gene primer amplification. The repertoire was sequenced with immunoSEQ multiplex PCR; TCRdb's copy has only in-frame clones and lacks some. For V, J and clone size, that table is used; D and trimming come from the DNA. The table includes about 98,000 clones, 84% detected once. This sequence originates from a human donor in a cohort sampled during active COVID-19. The chain carries TRBV5-6 and TRBJ2-5; D might be TRBD2 (5 bases). Sequencing input: peripheral blood. The DNA of the CDR3 is TGTGCCAGCAGCTTGATAAGGTTGAGGGAAGAGACCCAGTACTTC. Translation: CASSLIRLREETQYF.